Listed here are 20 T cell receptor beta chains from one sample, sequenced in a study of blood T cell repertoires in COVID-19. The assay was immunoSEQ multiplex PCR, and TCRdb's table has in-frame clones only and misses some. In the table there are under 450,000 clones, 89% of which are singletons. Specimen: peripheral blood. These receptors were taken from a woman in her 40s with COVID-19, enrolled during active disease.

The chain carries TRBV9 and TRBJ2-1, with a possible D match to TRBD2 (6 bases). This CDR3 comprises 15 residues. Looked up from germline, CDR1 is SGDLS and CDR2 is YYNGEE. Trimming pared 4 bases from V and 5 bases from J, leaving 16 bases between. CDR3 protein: CASSTRRDLHNEQFF. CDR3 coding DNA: TGTGCCAGCAGCACAAGGAGGGACTTACACAATGAGCAGTTCTTC.

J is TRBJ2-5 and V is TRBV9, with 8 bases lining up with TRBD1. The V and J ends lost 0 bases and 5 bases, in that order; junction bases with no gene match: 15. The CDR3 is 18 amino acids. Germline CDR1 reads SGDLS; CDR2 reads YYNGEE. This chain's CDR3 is CASSVATEEATGDETQYF. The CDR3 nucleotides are TGTGCCAGCAGCGTAGCTACGGAGGAAGCGACAGGGGACGAGACCCAGTACTTC.

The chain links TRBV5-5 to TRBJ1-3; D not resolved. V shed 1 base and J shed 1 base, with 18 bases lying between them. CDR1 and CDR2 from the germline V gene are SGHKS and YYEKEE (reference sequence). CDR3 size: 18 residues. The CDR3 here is CASSLPESPSTSGNTIYF. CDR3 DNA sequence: TGTGCCAGCAGCTTGCCGGAGTCTCCCTCCACATCTGGAAACACCATATATTTT.

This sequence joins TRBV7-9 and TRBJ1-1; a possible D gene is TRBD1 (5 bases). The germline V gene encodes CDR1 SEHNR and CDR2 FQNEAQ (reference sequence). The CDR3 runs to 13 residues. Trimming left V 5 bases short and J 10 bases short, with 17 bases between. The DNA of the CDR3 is TGTGCCAGCAGCATGGACAAAACCGGTGCAGCTTTCTTT. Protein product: CASSMDKTGAAFF.

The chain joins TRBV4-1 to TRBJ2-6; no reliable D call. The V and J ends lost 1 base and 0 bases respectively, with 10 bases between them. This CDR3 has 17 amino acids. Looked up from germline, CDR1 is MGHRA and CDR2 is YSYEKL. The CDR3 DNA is TGCGCCAGCAGCCAAGTTGGCTCGCCCTCTGGGGCCAACGTCCTGACTTTC. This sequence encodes CASSQVGSPSGANVLTF.

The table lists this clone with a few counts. CDR3 sequence (DNA): TGTGCCAGCAGTGAAGGGGGGGGCCCGAACTATGGCTACACCTTC. Its translation: CASSEGGGPNYGYTF. The chain recombines TRBV6-1 with TRBJ1-2, with a possible D match to TRBD1 (6 bases). Trimming took 1 base from V and 2 from J, leaving 11 bases between them. The CDR3 contains 15 residues. Germline V gives CDR1 MNHNS, CDR2 SASEGT.

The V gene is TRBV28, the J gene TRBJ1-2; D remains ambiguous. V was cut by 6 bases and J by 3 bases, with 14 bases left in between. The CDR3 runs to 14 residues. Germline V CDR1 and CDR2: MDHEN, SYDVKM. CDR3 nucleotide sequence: TGTGCCAGCAGACCCCCGGGGTTCGACTATGGCTACACCTTC. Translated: CASRPPGFDYGYTF.

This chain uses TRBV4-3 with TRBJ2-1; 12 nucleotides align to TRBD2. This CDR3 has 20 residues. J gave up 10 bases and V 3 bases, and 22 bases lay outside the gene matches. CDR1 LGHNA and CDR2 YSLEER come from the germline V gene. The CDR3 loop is CASSHADRGFGLAGSGEQFF. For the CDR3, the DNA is TGCGCCAGCAGCCACGCTGACAGGGGGTTCGGACTAGCGGGATCAGGGGAGCAGTTCTTC.

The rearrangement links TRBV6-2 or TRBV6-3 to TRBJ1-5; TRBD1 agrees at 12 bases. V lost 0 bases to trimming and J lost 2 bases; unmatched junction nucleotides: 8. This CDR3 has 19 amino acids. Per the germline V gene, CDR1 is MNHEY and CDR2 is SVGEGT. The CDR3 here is CASSYSLGQGALGNQPQHF. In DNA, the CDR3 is TGTGCCAGCAGTTACTCGCTGGGACAGGGGGCCCTTGGCAATCAGCCCCAGCATTTT.

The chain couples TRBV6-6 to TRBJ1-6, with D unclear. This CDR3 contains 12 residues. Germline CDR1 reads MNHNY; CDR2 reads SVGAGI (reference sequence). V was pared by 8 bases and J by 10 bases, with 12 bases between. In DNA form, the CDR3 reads TGTGCCAGCTTCCCGGGGTGGTCACCCCTCCACTTT. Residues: CASFPGWSPLHF.

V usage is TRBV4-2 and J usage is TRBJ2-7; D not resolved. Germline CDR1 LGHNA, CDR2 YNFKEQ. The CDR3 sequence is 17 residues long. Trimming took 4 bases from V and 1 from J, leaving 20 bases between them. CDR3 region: CASSRSARQKQSYEQYF. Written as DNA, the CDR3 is TGTGCCAGCAGCCGATCCGCTCGACAAAAACAATCCTACGAGCAGTACTTC.

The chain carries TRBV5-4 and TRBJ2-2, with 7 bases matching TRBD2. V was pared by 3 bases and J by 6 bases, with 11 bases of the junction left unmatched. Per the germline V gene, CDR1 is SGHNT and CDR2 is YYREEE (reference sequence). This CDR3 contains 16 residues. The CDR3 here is CASSWGGRRSAGELFF. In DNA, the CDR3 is TGTGCCAGCAGCTGGGGGGGGAGGCGGTCGGCCGGGGAGCTGTTTTTT.

The CDR3 protein is CASSYLLAGVNEQYF. CDR3 in DNA: TGTGCCAGCAGTTACTTACTAGCGGGAGTGAACGAGCAGTACTTC. The chain is built from TRBV6-6 and TRBJ2-7; 11 bases line up with TRBD2. With 1 base clipped from V and 5 bases from J, the junction kept 4 bases outside the gene matches. CDR3 length: 15 amino acids. Looked up from germline, CDR1 is MNHNY and CDR2 is SVGAGI (reference sequence).

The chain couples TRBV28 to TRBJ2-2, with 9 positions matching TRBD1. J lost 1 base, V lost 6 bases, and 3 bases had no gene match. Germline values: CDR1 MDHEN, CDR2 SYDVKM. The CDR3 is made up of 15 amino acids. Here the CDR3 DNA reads TGTGCCAGCAGCCTGGGACAGGGGAACACCGGGGAGCTGTTTTTT. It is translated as CASSLGQGNTGELFF.

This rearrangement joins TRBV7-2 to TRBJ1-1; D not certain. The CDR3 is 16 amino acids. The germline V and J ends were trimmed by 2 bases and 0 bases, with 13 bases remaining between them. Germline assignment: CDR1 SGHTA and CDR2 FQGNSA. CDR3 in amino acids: CASSLKSSRLNTEAFF. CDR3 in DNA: TGTGCCAGCAGCTTAAAATCGAGTAGATTGAACACTGAAGCTTTCTTT.

The CDR3 DNA sequence: TGTGCCAGCAGTTTCCCCTCGGGGCTAGCGGGGAGTTCCTACAATGAGCAGTTCTTC. Protein: CASSFPSGLAGSSYNEQFF. The V and J genes are TRBV28 and TRBJ2-1; 9 nucleotides line up with TRBD2. Germline trimming cut 3 bases from V and 1 base from J; bases unmatched to any gene: 13. Germline V gives CDR1 MDHEN, CDR2 SYDVKM. CDR3 length: 19 residues.

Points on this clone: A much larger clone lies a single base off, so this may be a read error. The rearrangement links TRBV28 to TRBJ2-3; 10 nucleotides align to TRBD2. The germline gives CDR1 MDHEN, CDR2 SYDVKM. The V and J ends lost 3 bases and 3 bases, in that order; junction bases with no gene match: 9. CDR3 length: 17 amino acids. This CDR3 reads CASSFLVAGGRTDTQYF. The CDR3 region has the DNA TGTGCCAGCAGTTTCCTGGTAGCGGGGGGTAGGACAGATACGCAGTATTTT.

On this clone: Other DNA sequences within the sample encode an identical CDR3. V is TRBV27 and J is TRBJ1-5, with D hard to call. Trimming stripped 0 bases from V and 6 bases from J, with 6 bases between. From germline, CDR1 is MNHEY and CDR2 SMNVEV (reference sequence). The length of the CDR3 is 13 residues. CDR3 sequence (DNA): TGTGCCAGCAGTTTATCGAGGAGTCAGCCCCAGCATTTT. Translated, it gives CASSLSRSQPQHF.

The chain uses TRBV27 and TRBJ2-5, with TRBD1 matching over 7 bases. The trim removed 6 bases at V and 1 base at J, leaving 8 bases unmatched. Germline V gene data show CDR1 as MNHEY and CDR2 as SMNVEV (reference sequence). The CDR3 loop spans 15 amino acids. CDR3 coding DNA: TGTGCCAGCAGCCGGGACAGAGGGTCCCAAGAGACCCAGTACTTC. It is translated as CASSRDRGSQETQYF.

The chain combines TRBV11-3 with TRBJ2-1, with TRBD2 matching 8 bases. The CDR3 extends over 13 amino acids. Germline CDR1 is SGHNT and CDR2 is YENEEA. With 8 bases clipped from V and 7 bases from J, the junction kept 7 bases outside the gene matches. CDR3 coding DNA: TGTGCCAGCGGCATCGGGGGGGCGAATGAGCAGTTCTTC. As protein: CASGIGGANEQFF.